This T cell receptor (beta chain) is drawn from a study of shared clonotypes between healthy human individuals. The study, taken as a whole, reports: Generation of non-shared clonotypes was less probable than generation of clonotypes shared by all four donors.

The CDR3 is 15 residues long. Looked up from germline, CDR1 is KGHSH and CDR2 is LQKENI. V lost 6 bases to trimming and J lost 2 bases; unmatched junction nucleotides: 8. Genomic DNA per cell subset filled all wells of several immunoSEQ plates. The method was immunoSEQ multiplex PCR; TCRdb's version includes in-frame clones alone and lacks a portion of them. This table holds roughly 120,000 clones, around two thirds found once. Combination of CD45RO+ cells with CCR7-negative CD45RA+ TemRA cells was used for CD8 memory. Details on this clone: What it recognizes is unknown.

The TCR was taken from a woman aged 30 to 39 in good health. The V call is TRBV18, the J call TRBJ2-7, with 9 bases identical to TRBD2. What was sequenced was memory CD8+ T cells sorted from blood. Subset here: CD45RO+ cells pooled with CCR7-negative TemRA cells. The CDR3 DNA reads TGTGCCAGCTCGGAAGGGACTAGCAGAACCTACGAGCAGTACTTC. Protein product: CASSEGTSRTYEQYF.